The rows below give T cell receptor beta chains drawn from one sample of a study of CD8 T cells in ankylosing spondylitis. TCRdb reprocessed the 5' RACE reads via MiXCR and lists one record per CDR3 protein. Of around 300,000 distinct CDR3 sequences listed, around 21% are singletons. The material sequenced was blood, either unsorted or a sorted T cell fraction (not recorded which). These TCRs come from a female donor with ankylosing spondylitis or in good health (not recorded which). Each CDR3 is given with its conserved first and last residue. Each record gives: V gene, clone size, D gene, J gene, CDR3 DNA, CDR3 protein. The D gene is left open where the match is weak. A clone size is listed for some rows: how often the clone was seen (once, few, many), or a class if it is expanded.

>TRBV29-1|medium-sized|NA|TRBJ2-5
TGCAGCGTTGGGGCAGGGCTCCAAGAGACCCAGTACTTC
CSVGAGLQETQYF
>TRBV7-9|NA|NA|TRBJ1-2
TGTGCCAGCAGCCCCCAGGGACCGTTAAACTATGGCTACACCTTC
CASSPQGPLNYGYTF
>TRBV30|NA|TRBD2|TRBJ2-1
TGTGCCTGGGAAAGCGGGAGGAGGGGCTACAATGAGCAGTTCTTC
CAWESGRRGYNEQFF
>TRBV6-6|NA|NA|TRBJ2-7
TGTGCCAGCAGCCAACCCCCTTACGAGCAGTACTTC
CASSQPPYEQYF
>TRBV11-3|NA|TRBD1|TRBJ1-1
TGTGCCAGCAGCTCGGCTCCAGGGGGGGACAGGGTCCCATCGGTTTTCTTT
CASSSAPGGDRVPSVFF
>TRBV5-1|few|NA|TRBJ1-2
TGCGCCAGCAGCTTGGAGTTCAGGGTTGGAGGCTACACCTTC
CASSLEFRVGGYTF
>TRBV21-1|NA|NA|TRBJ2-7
TGTGCCAGCAGAGGGGGTGACGAGCAGTACTTC
CASRGGDEQYF
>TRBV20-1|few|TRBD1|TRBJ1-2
TGCAGTGCTTCACAGGGGGCTAGGGGCTACACCTTC
CSASQGARGYTF
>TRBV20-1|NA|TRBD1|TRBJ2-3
TGCAGTACTCCGGGACAGGGCACAGATACGCAGTATTTT
CSTPGQGTDTQYF
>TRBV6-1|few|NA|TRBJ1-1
TGTGCCAGCAGTGAATCGTGGGGCACCGACACTGAAGCTTTCTTT
CASSESWGTDTEAFF
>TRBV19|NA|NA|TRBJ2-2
TGTGCCAGTATCAGGAGTAGTTTACAGGACACCGGGGAGCTGTTTTTT
CASIRSSLQDTGELFF
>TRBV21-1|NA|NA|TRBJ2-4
TGTGCCAGCAGTCAATGGTATAACAGGGGAGCCAAAAACATTCAGTACTTC
CASSQWYNRGAKNIQYF
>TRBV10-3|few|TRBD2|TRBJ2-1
TGTGCCATCAGTGGCGGGGAAGCGGGAGGATCGGGTTACAATGAGCAGTTCTTC
CAISGGEAGGSGYNEQFF
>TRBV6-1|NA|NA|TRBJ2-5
TGTGCCAGCAGTGAAGGAGGGGGGGCTGAGACCCAGTACTTC
CASSEGGGAETQYF
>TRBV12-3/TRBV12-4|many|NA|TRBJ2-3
TGTGCCTTAAGGGCTAGCACAGATACGCAGTATTTT
CALRASTDTQYF
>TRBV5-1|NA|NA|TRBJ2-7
TGCGCCAGCAGCTCTCACCCTGACTCCGAGCAGTACTTC
CASSSHPDSEQYF
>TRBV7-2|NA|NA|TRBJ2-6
TGTGCCAGCAGCTTAGTGGGAAAGAGCTCTGGGGCCAACGTCCTGACTTTC
CASSLVGKSSGANVLTF
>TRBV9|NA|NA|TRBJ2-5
TGTGCCAGCAGCCCCCCCGGTTATGGACAAGAGACCCAGTACTTC
CASSPPGYGQETQYF
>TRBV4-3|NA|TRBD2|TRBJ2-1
TGCGCCAGCAGCCAAGATTGGAGCGGGAGACCCAATGAGCAGTTCTTC
CASSQDWSGRPNEQFF
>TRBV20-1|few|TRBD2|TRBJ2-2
TGCAGTGCTTGGAATAGCGGGAGGAACACCGGGGAGCTGTTTTTT
CSAWNSGRNTGELFF
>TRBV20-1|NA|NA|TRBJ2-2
TGCAGTGCTAGAGTCAATGCGGGAAGCACCGGGGAGCTGTTTTTT
CSARVNAGSTGELFF
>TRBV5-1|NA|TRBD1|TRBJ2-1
TGCGCCAGCAGCTACTCGGACAGGGGATCTAGCGAGCAGTTCTTC
CASSYSDRGSSEQFF
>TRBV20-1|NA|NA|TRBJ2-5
TGCAGTGCTTCGACAGTACAAGAGACCCAGTACTTC
CSASTVQETQYF
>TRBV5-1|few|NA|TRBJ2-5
TGCGCCAGCAGTGATATCCAGGGGCCCCAAGAGACCCAGTACTTC
CASSDIQGPQETQYF
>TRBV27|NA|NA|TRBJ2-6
TGTGCCAGCAGGACAGCAGGGGCCAACGTCCTGACTTTC
CASRTAGANVLTF
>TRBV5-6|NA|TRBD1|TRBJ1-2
TGTGCCAGCAGCTTGGGATGGGGACAGGGAGTTTTTAGAGGCTACACCTTC
CASSLGWGQGVFRGYTF
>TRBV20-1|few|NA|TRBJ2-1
TGCAGTGCTAGCCTCCAGGCGGATGAGCAGTTCTTC
CSASLQADEQFF
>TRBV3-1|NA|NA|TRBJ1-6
TGTGCCAGCAGCGGGGATCCCGGGTCTTGGTATTCACCCCTCCACTTT
CASSGDPGSWYSPLHF
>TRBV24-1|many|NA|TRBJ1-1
TGTGCCACCAGTGATTTTGACAGCAAAGCTTTCTTT
CATSDFDSKAFF
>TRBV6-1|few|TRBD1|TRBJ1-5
TGTGCCAGCAGTCCCTGGGGGACAGGAAATCAGCCCCAGCATTTT
CASSPWGTGNQPQHF